Sequencing of this T cell receptor beta chain was carried out in a study of identifying expanded T cells in peripheral blood. Study-level points and caveats: Approximately 2-week clone count variance significantly increased as total template count grew. Over approximately two and four weeks, about 17 and 20 clones changed, versus around 1.3 between replicates.

TCRdb's table, derived via immunoSEQ multiplex PCR, lists solely in-frame clones and lacks some. Here the sample spans 70,000 to 95,000 clones, about nine tenths being singletons. No infections or other immune events were documented during collection. Germline V CDR1 and CDR2: KGHSH, LQKENI. Trimming removed 2 bases from V and 4 bases from J; junction bases left unmatched: 8. There are 16 residues in the CDR3. In the case of this clone: The antigen is not known.

The receptor's source is a person aged 18 to 75 in good health. Specimen: blood. This rearrangement joins TRBV18 to TRBJ1-5; 7 bases agree with TRBD1. The CDR3 sequence is CASSPYRGGSNQPQHF. The CDR3 DNA is TGTGCCAGCTCACCATACAGGGGAGGGTCGAATCAGCCCCAGCATTTT.